Each of the 2 T cell receptor beta chains below was sequenced from the same sample in a study of vaccination and CD4 T cells after COVID-19. Documented treatment: approximately 10-day PBMC culture with coronavirus spike peptide pools or control peptides (ViraFEST assay). Sequenced with the Oncomine TCR Beta short-read assay was DNA taken from cultured CD4+ T cells. TCRdb re-called the PCR reads through MiXCR, storing one row per CDR3 protein. The sample includes 13,000 to 15,000 distinct CDR3 sequences, around 69% of them seen just once. These receptors have no identified antigens. The sample comprised CD4+ T cells from blood, cultured in vitro. These receptors were collected from a human donor who had recovered from COVID-19.

The chain links TRBV5-6 to TRBJ1-2; D uncertain. CDR1 is SGHDT, CDR2 YYEEEE, per germline. The V and J ends lost 4 bases and 0 bases respectively, with 10 bases between them. The CDR3 contains 14 residues. The CDR3: CASSPDVTNYGYTF. The CDR3 DNA reads as TGTGCCAGCAGCCCGGACGTAACTAACTATGGCTACACCTTC.

The V call is TRBV7-2, the J call TRBJ1-5; D gene ambiguous. CDR1 SGHTA and CDR2 FQGNSA come from the germline V gene. The V gene lost 0 bases and the J gene lost 7 bases, with 7 bases spanning the gap. CDR3 length: 13 residues. For the CDR3, the DNA is TGTGCCAGCAGCTTAGCGGGCGGGCAGCCCCAGCATTTT. Its translation: CASSLAGGQPQHF.